This record covers a single TCR beta chain. This record belongs to a study of T cells in Graves' hyperthyroidism and ophthalmopathy. The CDR3 spans 15 residues. V was trimmed by 8 bases and J by 3 bases, leaving 17 bases between them. In germline, CDR1 is SEHNR, CDR2 FQNEAQ (reference sequence). RNA transcripts yielded amplified TCR beta CDR3 regions. HTBI primers drove first-round RT-PCR of the TCR CDR3. Each CDR3 protein is one row after TCRdb ran MiXCR on the multiplex PCR reads. The sample has a few hundred thousand distinct CDR3 sequences, 14% to 15% seen once. What was sequenced was blood. This chain connects TRBV7-9 to TRBJ1-5; D gene ambiguous. The clonotype was recovered from a woman aged 25 to 39 with Graves' hyperthyroidism. The CDR3 is CASAGGLRDNQPQHF. CDR3 DNA sequence: TGTGCCAGCGCCGGAGGGCTAAGGGACAATCAGCCCCAGCATTTT.